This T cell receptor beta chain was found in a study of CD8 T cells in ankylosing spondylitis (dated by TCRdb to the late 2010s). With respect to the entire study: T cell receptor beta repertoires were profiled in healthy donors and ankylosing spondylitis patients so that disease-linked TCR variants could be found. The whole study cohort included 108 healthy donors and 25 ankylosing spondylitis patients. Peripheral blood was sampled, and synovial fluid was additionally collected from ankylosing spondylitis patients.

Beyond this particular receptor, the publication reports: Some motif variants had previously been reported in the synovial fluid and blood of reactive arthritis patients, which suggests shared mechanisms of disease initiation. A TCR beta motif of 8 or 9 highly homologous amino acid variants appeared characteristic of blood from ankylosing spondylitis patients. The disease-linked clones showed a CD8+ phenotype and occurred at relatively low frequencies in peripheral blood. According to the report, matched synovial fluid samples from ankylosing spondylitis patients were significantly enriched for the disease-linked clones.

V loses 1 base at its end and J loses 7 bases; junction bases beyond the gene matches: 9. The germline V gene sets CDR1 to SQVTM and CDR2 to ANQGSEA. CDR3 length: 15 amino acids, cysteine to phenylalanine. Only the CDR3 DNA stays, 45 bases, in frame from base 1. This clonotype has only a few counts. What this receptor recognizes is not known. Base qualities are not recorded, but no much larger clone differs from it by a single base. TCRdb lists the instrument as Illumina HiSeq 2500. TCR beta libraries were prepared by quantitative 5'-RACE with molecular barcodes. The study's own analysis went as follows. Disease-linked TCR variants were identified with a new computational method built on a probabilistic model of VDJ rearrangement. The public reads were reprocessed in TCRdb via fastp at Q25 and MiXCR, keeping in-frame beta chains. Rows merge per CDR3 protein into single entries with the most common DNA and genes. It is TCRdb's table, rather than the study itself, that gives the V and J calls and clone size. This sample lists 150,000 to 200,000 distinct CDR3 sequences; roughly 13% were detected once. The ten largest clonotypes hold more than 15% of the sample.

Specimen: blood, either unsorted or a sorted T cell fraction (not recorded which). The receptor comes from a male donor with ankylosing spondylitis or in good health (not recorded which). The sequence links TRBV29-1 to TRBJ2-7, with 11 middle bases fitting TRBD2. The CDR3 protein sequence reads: CSVEAGSGRGREQYF. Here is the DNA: TGCAGCGTTGAAGCGGGTAGCGGGAGGGGTCGGGAGCAGTACTTC.